Shown below are 25 T cell receptor beta chains from a single sample sequenced in a study of T-cell reconstitution after alpha-beta-depleted transplantation in children. The TCRbeta library was prepared with unique molecular identifiers. From the PCR reads, TCRdb called clonotypes with MiXCR, one entry per CDR3 protein. The sample holds 200,000 to 250,000 distinct CDR3 sequences, around 8% seen once. The input for sequencing was PBMCs, mostly from graft donor cells, taken 180 days after TCRalphabeta/CD19-depleted stem cell transplant. The receptors were gathered from a male patient younger than 18 who had a stem cell transplant for acute lymphoblastic leukemia, so the T cells may come from the graft donor.

Ten or more counts support this clonotype. V and J are TRBV6-5 and TRBJ2-3; 11 positions match TRBD2. The V gene end was trimmed by 3 bases and the J gene end by 1 base; junction bases not matched to a gene: 6. This CDR3 has 17 residues. Germline V gives CDR1 MNHEY, CDR2 SVGAGI. CDR3 amino acids: CASSYVAGGTGTDTQYF. The CDR3 nucleotides read TGTGCCAGCAGTTATGTAGCGGGAGGGACCGGCACAGATACGCAGTATTTT.

This clonotype appeared a single time. The chain employs TRBV3-1 and TRBJ2-3; D possibly uses TRBD1 or TRBD2 (5 bases each). V gave up 5 bases and J gave up 8 bases, with 20 bases separating them. From germline, CDR1 is LGHDT and CDR2 YNNKEL (reference sequence). This CDR3 spans 15 amino acids. CDR3 in DNA: TGTGCCAGCAGCGAGATGGAGCAGGGAGCTGGTACGCAGTATTTT. Translation: CASSEMEQGAGTQYF.

The table lists this clonotype with many counts. V usage is TRBV2 and J usage is TRBJ2-2; D not resolved. Germline V lookup: CDR1 SNHLY, CDR2 FYNNEI. The CDR3 has 10 residues. Trimming removed 8 bases from V and 7 bases from J, with 5 bases in between. The CDR3 spells CASSGGELFF. CDR3 sequence (DNA): TGTGCCAGCTCGGGCGGGGAGCTGTTTTTT.

Many counts were recorded for this clonotype. CDR3 region: CASRTRLADTGELFF. The CDR3 DNA follows: TGTGCCAGCAGAACCCGACTAGCGGACACCGGGGAGCTGTTTTTT. The chain has TRBV28 and TRBJ2-2, with 9 bases matching TRBD2. Germline trimming cut 6 bases from V and 3 bases from J; bases unmatched to any gene: 5. Germline-derived CDR1 and CDR2 are MDHEN and SYDVKM. CDR3 size: 15 residues.

This clonotype was seen at least ten times. The chain joins TRBV29-1 to TRBJ2-7; possibly TRBD2 for D (5 bases). The CDR3 length is 14 residues. V was cut by 6 bases and J by 0 bases, with 15 bases left in between. Germline-derived CDR1 and CDR2 are SQVTM and ANQGSEA. CDR3 amino acids: CSVGFDYHSYEQYF. The CDR3 DNA follows: TGCAGCGTCGGATTTGACTACCACTCCTACGAGCAGTACTTC.

This clonotype was detected ten times or more. The V gene is TRBV15, the J gene TRBJ2-5; TRBD2 matches at 13 bases. CDR1 and CDR2 (germline): LNHNV, YYDKDF (reference sequence). V lost 0 bases to trimming and J lost 1 base; unmatched junction nucleotides: 8. The length of the CDR3 is 19 residues. Here the CDR3 reads CATSRELAGGLHPQETQYF. CDR3 bases: TGTGCCACCAGCAGAGAACTAGCGGGAGGGTTACACCCCCAAGAGACCCAGTACTTC.

As regards this clonotype: It may be a read error: a sequence one base away is much more abundant. The V call is TRBV20-1, the J call TRBJ2-7; perhaps TRBD1 as D (6 bases). V was shortened by 3 bases and J by 0 bases, with 9 bases between the two germline ends. The CDR3 has 13 amino acids. Per the germline V gene, CDR1 is DFQATT and CDR2 is SNEGSKA (reference sequence). In nucleotides, the CDR3 is TGCAGTGCTAGTATGGACAGCTCCTACGAGCAGTACTTC. Translating it yields CSASMDSSYEQYF.

The J gene is TRBJ2-6, the V gene TRBV12-3 or TRBV12-4, with 12 bases matching TRBD2. J lost 4 bases, V lost 11 bases, and 15 bases had no gene match. This CDR3 is 18 amino acids long. DNA for the CDR3: TGTGCCTTCAGCAAGACTAGCGGGAGACCGAGAGGGGCCAACGTCCTGACTTTC. Encoded protein: CAFSKTSGRPRGANVLTF.

This clonotype was seen ten or more times. The chain carries TRBV6-2 or TRBV6-3 and TRBJ1-4; D uncertain. Germline CDR1 MNHEY, CDR2 SVGEGT. Trimming pared 7 bases from V and 2 bases from J, leaving 11 bases between. The CDR3 runs to 14 residues. The DNA of the CDR3 is TGTGCCAGCACCCGAGATGCGACTAATGAAAAACTGTTTTTT. The encoded protein is CASTRDATNEKLFF.

This clonotype has a count of ten or more. V and J are TRBV13 and TRBJ2-7; 8 positions match TRBD1. Germline CDR1 and CDR2: PRHDT and FYEKMQ (reference sequence). The trim removed 4 bases at V and 3 bases at J, leaving 20 bases unmatched. The CDR3 has 19 amino acids. CDR3 region: CASSSIGATGDPSYYEQYF. CDR3 bases: TGTGCCAGCAGCTCCATTGGGGCGACAGGGGACCCATCCTACTACGAGCAGTACTTC.

There are many counts of this clonotype. The gene calls are TRBV6-1 and TRBJ2-5; TRBD1 might be the D (5 bases). Looked up from germline, CDR1 is MNHNS and CDR2 is SASEGT. This CDR3 contains 14 residues. The V and J ends lost 4 bases and 5 bases respectively, with 14 bases between them. CDR3 DNA: TGTGCCAGCAGTGTTGGACACAAAGGGGAGACCCAGTACTTC. The encoded protein is CASSVGHKGETQYF.

This clonotype was picked up many times. The gene calls are TRBV20-1 and TRBJ1-6, with no clear D. V was shortened by 1 base and J by 11 bases, with 12 bases between the two germline ends. Germline V gene lookup returns CDR1 DFQATT and CDR2 SNEGSKA (reference sequence). The CDR3 runs 13 residues. DNA of the CDR3: TGCAGTGCTAGAGGGGAGGGATGGACACCCCTCCACTTT. It is translated as CSARGEGWTPLHF.

This clonotype was observed at least ten times. The chain couples TRBV5-1 to TRBJ1-1, with 7 positions matching TRBD1. Per the germline V gene, CDR1 is SGHRS and CDR2 is YFSETQ. The junction had 7 bases not matched to a gene; V was cut back by 0 bases and J by 5 bases. This CDR3 contains 15 residues. CDR3 DNA: TGCGCCAGCAGCTTGGTACAGGGGATCAGGACTGAAGCTTTCTTT. The encoded protein is CASSLVQGIRTEAFF.

This clonotype was recorded many times. The chain couples TRBV7-2 to TRBJ2-3; TRBD2 is a possible D gene (5 bases). The CDR3 totals 15 residues. The V and J ends lost 4 bases and 2 bases respectively, with 13 bases between them. Germline V gene data show CDR1 as SGHTA and CDR2 as FQGNSA. The CDR3 reads CASSSLRRSTDTQYF. The CDR3, as DNA: TGTGCCAGCAGCTCCCTGAGGAGGTCCACAGATACGCAGTATTTT.

This clonotype was seen repeatedly, ten times or more. V and J are TRBV28 and TRBJ1-2, with 8 bases that match TRBD1. Germline-derived CDR1 and CDR2 are MDHEN and SYDVKM. This CDR3 region has 15 residues. With 2 bases clipped from V and 3 bases from J, the junction kept 5 bases outside the gene matches. The DNA of the CDR3 is TGTGCCAGCAGTTTAAGGACAGGGTGGGACTATGGCTACACCTTC. This encodes CASSLRTGWDYGYTF.

This clonotype has ten or more counts. The genes are TRBV5-5 and TRBJ1-1, with 8 bases matching TRBD1. The CDR3 loop spans 15 amino acids. From germline, CDR1 is SGHKS and CDR2 YYEKEE (reference sequence). Trimming at V came to 3 bases and at J to 0 bases, leaving 4 bases not matched to a gene. CDR3 nucleotide sequence: TGTGCCAGCAGCTCATGGACAGGGTTGAACACTGAAGCTTTCTTT. This gives the protein CASSSWTGLNTEAFF.

The table lists this clonotype with many counts. J is TRBJ2-2 and V is TRBV5-1; a possible D gene is TRBD1 (5 bases). This CDR3 comprises 13 residues. Germline CDR1 reads SGHRS; CDR2 reads YFSETQ. Trimming pared 6 bases from V and 4 bases from J, leaving 10 bases between. The CDR3 DNA follows: TGCGCCAGCAAGCAGGGAAGCACCGGGGAGCTGTTTTTT. Translated: CASKQGSTGELFF.

This clonotype came up many times. The chain uses TRBV5-1 and TRBJ2-4, with 7 bases aligning to TRBD2. Germline trimming cut 1 base from V and 0 bases from J; bases unmatched to any gene: 1. In germline, CDR1 is SGHRS, CDR2 YFSETQ. CDR3 length: 15 amino acids. CDR3 coding DNA: TGCGCCAGCAGCTTGCCTAGCGGAGCCAAAAACATTCAGTACTTC. Its translation is CASSLPSGAKNIQYF.

This clonotype was observed at least ten times. The chain has TRBV3-1 and TRBJ2-7; the D is unclear. The CDR3 contains 11 residues. Per the germline V gene, CDR1 is LGHDT and CDR2 is YNNKEL (reference sequence). Deletions cut 2 bases from V and 5 bases from J, with 4 bases between. This CDR3 reads CASSQSHEQYF. The CDR3 DNA reads as TGTGCCAGCAGCCAATCCCACGAGCAGTACTTC.

This clonotype was found many times. V usage is TRBV28 and J usage is TRBJ1-2, with D possibly being TRBD1 (6 bases). Looked up from germline, CDR1 is MDHEN and CDR2 is SYDVKM. Trimming removed 2 bases at V and 4 bases at J, with 14 bases between. The CDR3 length is 15 residues. CDR3 DNA: TGTGCCAGCAGTTTAGGCCAGGGGTTGGCCTATGGCTACACCTTC. This encodes CASSLGQGLAYGYTF.

Concerning this clonotype: Compared with germline, one end of the junction differs, possibly owing to a read error. The chain recombines TRBV5-5 with TRBJ2-1, with TRBD1 matching over 7 bases. This CDR3 comprises 14 residues. From germline, CDR1 is SGHKS and CDR2 YYEKEE (reference sequence). The CDR3 sequence is CASSPGGSYIEQFF. CDR3 coding DNA: TGTGCCAGCAGCCCAGGGGGTTCCTACATTGAGCAGTTCTTC.

This clonotype has a count of ten or more. The V and J genes are TRBV7-9 and TRBJ1-2, with D possibly being TRBD1 (5 bases). CDR3 length: 11 residues. Germline values: CDR1 SEHNR, CDR2 FQNEAQ (reference sequence). The CDR3 spells CTDSVNYGYTF. CDR3 sequence (DNA): TGTACCGACAGCGTTAACTATGGCTACACCTTC.

Ten or more counts support this clonotype. The chain carries TRBV12-3 or TRBV12-4 and TRBJ1-2; 7 nucleotides agree with TRBD1. The V and J ends lost 3 bases and 3 bases, in that order; junction bases with no gene match: 4. This CDR3 comprises 14 residues. In DNA form, the CDR3 reads TGTGCCAGCAGTTTGGTCAGGGGGGACTATGGCTACACCTTC. This codes for CASSLVRGDYGYTF.

CDR3 sequence: CASRDRALSVNTEAFF. The CDR3 nucleotides are TGTGCCAGCAGGGACAGAGCCCTCTCGGTGAACACTGAAGCTTTCTTT. The chain employs TRBV6-1 and TRBJ1-1; possible D gene TRBD1, 6 bases. The CDR3 consists of 16 residues. V lost 6 bases and J lost 0, with 17 bases in between. Looked up from germline, CDR1 is MNHNS and CDR2 is SASEGT.

This clonotype was observed at least ten times. This chain connects TRBV6-5 to TRBJ2-7, with unresolved D. From germline, CDR1 is MNHEY and CDR2 SVGAGI. V gave up 8 bases and J gave up 2 bases, with 10 bases separating them. CDR3 length equals 12 residues. As DNA, the CDR3 is TGTGCCAGCTTCTCGACCGCCTACGAGCAGTACTTC. Amino acid sequence: CASFSTAYEQYF.